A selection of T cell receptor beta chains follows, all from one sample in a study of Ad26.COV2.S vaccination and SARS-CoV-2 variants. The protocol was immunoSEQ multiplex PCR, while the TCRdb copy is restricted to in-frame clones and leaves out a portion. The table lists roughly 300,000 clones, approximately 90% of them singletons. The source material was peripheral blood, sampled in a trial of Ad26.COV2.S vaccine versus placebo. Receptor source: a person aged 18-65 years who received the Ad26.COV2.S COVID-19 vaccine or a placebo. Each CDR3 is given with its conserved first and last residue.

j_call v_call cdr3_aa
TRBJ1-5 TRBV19 CASSLDRYQPQHF
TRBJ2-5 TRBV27 CASSHRGGGETQYF
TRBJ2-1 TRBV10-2 CASSDSLLNEQFF
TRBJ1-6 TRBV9 CASSAQSTLGSPLHF
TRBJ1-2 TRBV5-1 CASSLGTGHNYGYTF
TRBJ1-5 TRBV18 CASSLDRGWNQPQHF
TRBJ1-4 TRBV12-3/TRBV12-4 CASSLQGDEKLFF
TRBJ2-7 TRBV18 CASSPGSSYEQYF
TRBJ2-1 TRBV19 CASSPQDRVGDEQFF
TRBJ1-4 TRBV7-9 CASRVNEKLFF
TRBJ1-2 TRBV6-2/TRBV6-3 CASSLTGLVYGYTF
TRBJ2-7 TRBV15 CATSRGPETGSRYEQYF
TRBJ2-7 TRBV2 CASGNGGSYEQYF
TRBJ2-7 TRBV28 CASSLSGGTYEQYF
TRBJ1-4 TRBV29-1 CSVGAGADEKLFF
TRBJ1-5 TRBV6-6 CASSSRGYSNQPQHF
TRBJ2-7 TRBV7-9 CASSHDRNRYEQYF
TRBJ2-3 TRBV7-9 CASSLSTDTQYF
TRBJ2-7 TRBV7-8 CASVRLAGEYEQYF
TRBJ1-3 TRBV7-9 CASSLADSGNTIYF
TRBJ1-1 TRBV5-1 CASSIGQGPLEAFF
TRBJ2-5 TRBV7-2 CASSKGSSETQYF
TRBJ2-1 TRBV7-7 CASSLKGLGIGEQFF